The T cell receptor (beta chain) described here comes from a study of cytomegalovirus exposure and HLA in healthy donors. Looking at the study overall: Earlier work reported roughly 120 million unique TCR beta sequences from about 200 million T cells.

This CDR3 comprises 15 residues. Details on this clone: No antigen is known for it.

PCR involved 60 Vbeta and 13 Jbeta primers. This table comes from immunoSEQ multiplex PCR, and its TCRdb copy is limited to in-frame clones, with some not included. This sample has 130,000 to 150,000 clones; about 80% occur once, and the top ten carry roughly 4%. Study-wide points: Through in vitro validation, a few CMV-associated chains were shown to be specific for CMV antigens.

The sequence was obtained from a man aged 35 to 55 in good health and CMV-seropositive. This chain joins TRBV21-1 and TRBJ2-5; no check of the table's D call, TRBD1, against the DNA was made. TRBV21-1 is labeled a pseudogene. Sequenced: PBMCs. CDR3 sequence (DNA): TGTGCCAGCAGCAAAGGTGTTGCCAGCCAAGAGACCCAGTACTTC. Amino acids: CASSKGVASQETQYF.